Below, 29 T cell receptor beta chains from the same sample are listed, as sequenced in a study of cytomegalovirus exposure and HLA in healthy donors. Both 60 Vbeta primers and 13 Jbeta primers went into the PCR. Generated by immunoSEQ multiplex PCR, the TCRdb table keeps only in-frame clones and is missing some. Of over 200,000 clones listed, 85% to 90% are singletons. The sequencing sample was made of PBMCs. These receptor sequences come from a woman aged 18-29 years in good health and CMV-seronegative.

This chain links TRBV9 with TRBJ2-5, with 8 bases that match TRBD2. CDR3 length: 13 residues. The V and J ends lost 2 bases and 4 bases, in that order; junction bases with no gene match: 1. The germline V gene encodes CDR1 SGDLS and CDR2 YYNGEE. The chain's CDR3 is CASSVAGGETQYF. The CDR3 DNA reads as TGTGCCAGCAGCGTGGCGGGGGGAGAGACCCAGTACTTC.

V gene TRBV6-5 combines with J gene TRBJ1-1; a possible D gene is TRBD1 (6 bases). CDR1 and CDR2 (germline): MNHEY, SVGAGI. V lost 0 bases, J lost 1 base, and 9 bases lay in between. There are 15 residues in the CDR3. The CDR3 nucleotides are TGTGCCAGCAGTTACTCCCGGACAGCGAACACTGAAGCTTTCTTT. Protein: CASSYSRTANTEAFF.

The chain combines TRBV6-5 with TRBJ1-2; D not certain. Germline V gene data show CDR1 as MNHEY and CDR2 as SVGAGI. This CDR3 is 15 amino acids long. Trimming removed 6 bases at V and 0 bases at J, with 14 bases between. CDR3 in amino acids: CASRAEVNANYGYTF. The CDR3 DNA is TGTGCCAGCAGAGCCGAAGTCAATGCTAACTATGGCTACACCTTC.

The chain is built from TRBV14 and TRBJ2-5; no clear D. Per the germline V gene, CDR1 is SGHDN and CDR2 is FVKESK. This CDR3 is built from 13 residues. V was clipped by 1 base and J by 4 bases, with 7 bases between them. In DNA form, the CDR3 reads TGTGCCAGCAGCCAAGGACTGGGAGAGACCCAGTACTTC. It encodes CASSQGLGETQYF.

The J gene is TRBJ2-7, the V gene TRBV5-6; unclear D gene. CDR3 length: 12 residues. V lost 4 bases to trimming and J lost 3 bases, with 8 bases between them. The germline V gene has CDR1 SGHDT and CDR2 YYEEEE. The CDR3 DNA reads as TGTGCCAGCAGCCTCCTATTCTACGAGCAGTACTTC. As protein: CASSLLFYEQYF.

The V gene is TRBV7-2, the J gene TRBJ1-3, with D unclear. Deletions cut 2 bases from V and 2 bases from J, with 13 bases between. Per the germline V gene, CDR1 is SGHTA and CDR2 is FQGNSA. CDR3 length: 16 residues. This CDR3 reads CASSLIIGVAGNTIYF. The CDR3 DNA sequence: TGTGCCAGCAGCTTAATTATCGGGGTAGCTGGAAACACCATATATTTT.

V is TRBV19 and J is TRBJ2-7, with D possibly TRBD2 on 6 matching bases. This CDR3 comprises 15 residues. Trimming stripped 2 bases from V and 5 bases from J, with 16 bases between. Per the germline V gene, CDR1 is LNHDA and CDR2 is SQIVND (reference sequence). CDR3 in amino acids: CASSIMAGIVHEQYF. The CDR3 DNA sequence: TGTGCCAGTAGTATAATGGCGGGAATCGTACACGAGCAGTACTTC.

The CDR3 nucleotides are TGTGCCATCAGTGACCGACAGAAAGAGACCCAGTACTTC. It codes for CAISDRQKETQYF. The chain links TRBV10-3 to TRBJ2-5; a possible D gene is TRBD1 (5 bases). The V gene's germline CDR1 is ENHRY and CDR2 SYGVKD. V lost 3 bases and J 3 bases, leaving 8 bases between the germline ends. This CDR3 contains 13 residues.

The count of this clone is one. The V and J genes are TRBV5-5 and TRBJ2-3, with 14 bases that match TRBD2. With 2 bases clipped from V and 6 bases from J, the junction kept 8 bases outside the gene matches. Germline CDR1 reads SGHKS; CDR2 reads YYEKEE (reference sequence). CDR3 length: 17 amino acids. The CDR3 DNA sequence: TGTGCCAGCAGCTTAACCCCCGGGACTAGCGGGGGCGATACGCAGTATTTT. Encoded protein: CASSLTPGTSGGDTQYF.

This clone was seen only once. J is TRBJ2-5 and V is TRBV4-3; TRBD1 is a possible D gene (5 bases). Trimming removed 0 bases from V and 5 bases from J, with 10 bases in between. The CDR3 is made up of 14 amino acids. CDR1 is LGHNA and CDR2 is YSLEER in the germline V gene. The CDR3 spells CASSQDSRGETQYF. CDR3 DNA: TGCGCCAGCAGCCAAGATTCAAGGGGTGAGACCCAGTACTTC.

This clone was seen a single time. The gene calls are TRBV2 and TRBJ2-7, with TRBD1 matching over 8 bases. V lost 7 bases and J lost 3; bases outside the gene matches: 2. The CDR3 consists of 12 residues. Germline V gene lookup returns CDR1 SNHLY and CDR2 FYNNEI. CDR3 nucleotide sequence: TGTGCCAGCACAGGGGGCGACTACGAGCAGTACTTC. It encodes CASTGGDYEQYF.

J is TRBJ2-5 and V is TRBV11-2, with 8 bases aligning to TRBD1. The CDR3 has 13 residues. Germline values: CDR1 SGHAT, CDR2 FQNNGV. Trimming took 2 bases from V and 6 from J; bases not matched to a gene: 2. The CDR3 bases are TGTGCCAGCAGCTTACAGGGGGCAAAGACCCAGTACTTC. Protein sequence: CASSLQGAKTQYF.

V usage is TRBV10-3 and J usage is TRBJ2-1; 7 bases agree with TRBD1. Per germline, CDR1 ENHRY and CDR2 SYGVKD. The J segment lost 8 bases and the V segment lost 5 bases, leaving 3 bases of the junction unmatched. The CDR3 runs 12 residues. CDR3 nucleotides: TGTGCCATCAGTACCAGGGGGTATGAGCAGTTCTTC. As protein: CAISTRGYEQFF.

The chain employs TRBV4-2 and TRBJ2-7; TRBD2 is a possible D gene (6 bases). In germline, CDR1 is LGHNA, CDR2 YNFKEQ. Trimming stripped 0 bases from V and 7 bases from J, with 13 bases between. CDR3 length equals 14 residues. Here the CDR3 reads CASSQEGGLGEQYF. DNA for the CDR3: TGTGCCAGCAGCCAAGAGGGAGGCCTAGGGGAGCAGTACTTC.

This chain links TRBV7-2 with TRBJ2-5; D possibly corresponds to TRBD2 (6 bases). Trimming left V 2 bases short and J 1 base short, with 14 bases between. The length of the CDR3 is 16 residues. Germline V gene data show CDR1 as SGHTA and CDR2 as FQGNSA. The CDR3 here is CASSLLFSGLQETQYF. The CDR3 nucleotides are TGTGCCAGCAGCTTATTATTTAGCGGTCTCCAAGAGACCCAGTACTTC.

V and J are TRBV7-6 and TRBJ2-2, with 10 bases fitting TRBD1. The ends lost 5 bases at V and 6 bases at J; junction bases unmatched: 21. From germline, CDR1 is SGHVS and CDR2 FNYEAQ. The CDR3 consists of 20 residues. The CDR3 region is CASSPGQGLRSRHDPGELFF. The CDR3 DNA sequence: TGTGCCAGCAGCCCGGGACAGGGGTTGAGGTCGCGGCATGATCCCGGGGAGCTGTTTTTT.

V gene TRBV27 combines with J gene TRBJ2-7; maybe TRBD2 (5 bases). Germline loops: CDR1 MNHEY, CDR2 SMNVEV (reference sequence). This CDR3 comprises 14 residues. The germline V and J ends were trimmed by 5 bases and 3 bases, with 14 bases remaining between them. The CDR3 DNA reads as TGTGCCAGCAGTCTAGACCGGGGAAGCTACGAGCAGTACTTC. Its translation: CASSLDRGSYEQYF.

The chain combines TRBV4-3 with TRBJ2-1, with TRBD2 identical over 12 bases. The CDR3 spans 17 residues. Trimming took 6 bases from V and 7 from J; bases not matched to a gene: 13. Germline V gene sequence: CDR1 LGHNA, CDR2 YSLEER. DNA for the CDR3: TGCGCCAGCAGTCGACAGGCTACGACTAGCGGGAGAAATGAGCAGTTCTTC. The encoded protein is CASSRQATTSGRNEQFF.

The chain employs TRBV5-4 and TRBJ2-2; 9 nucleotides agree with TRBD2. The CDR3 totals 16 residues. From germline, CDR1 is SGHNT and CDR2 YYREEE (reference sequence). Trimming removed 4 bases from V and 3 bases from J; junction bases left unmatched: 7. CDR3 amino acids: CASSPKAGGDTGELFF. The CDR3, as DNA: TGTGCCAGCAGCCCGAAGGCGGGAGGGGACACCGGGGAGCTGTTTTTT.

This clone was detected once. This chain uses TRBV6-5 with TRBJ2-5; 7 bases fit TRBD1. V dropped 2 bases and J dropped 11; count of bases not matched to a gene: 11. The CDR3 runs to 14 residues. Germline CDR1 MNHEY, CDR2 SVGAGI. DNA of the CDR3: TGTGCCAGCAGTTACCCCTCGAGAAGACAGGGACAGTACTTC. Protein: CASSYPSRRQGQYF.

V gene TRBV6-5 combines with J gene TRBJ2-3; weak D call: TRBD2 (6 bases). The length of the CDR3 is 13 residues. CDR1 MNHEY and CDR2 SVGAGI come from the germline V gene. Trimming left V 4 bases short and J 6 bases short, with 11 bases between. Here the CDR3 reads CASSSPGEDTQYF. CDR3 nucleotide sequence: TGTGCCAGCAGTTCGCCGGGGGAGGATACGCAGTATTTT.

The V gene is TRBV19, the J gene TRBJ1-2; 8 bases match TRBD1. V trimming: 7 bases; J trimming: 4 bases; junction bases outside the gene matches: 8. Germline CDR1 is LNHDA and CDR2 is SQIVND (reference sequence). This CDR3 has 14 residues. For the CDR3, the DNA is TGTGCCAGTAATAACGACAGGGGCAGCTATGGCTACACCTTC. It yields the protein CASNNDRGSYGYTF.

The J gene is TRBJ2-2, the V gene TRBV5-8, with D possibly being TRBD2 (5 bases). CDR3 size: 15 residues. Germline V gene sequence: CDR1 SGHTS, CDR2 YDEGEE. The V gene lost 6 bases and the J gene lost 2 bases, with 14 bases spanning the gap. The CDR3 sequence is CASTPSGVNTGELFF. The DNA for the CDR3 is TGTGCCAGCACCCCTTCCGGGGTAAACACCGGGGAGCTGTTTTTT. The complete variable domain, with remaining parts taken from reference TRBV5-8 and TRBJ2-2, reads EAGVTQSPTHLIKTRGQQATLRCSPISGHTSVYWYQQALGLGLQFLLWYDEGEERNRGNFPPRFSGRQFPNYSSELNVNALELEDSALYLCASTPSGVNTGELFFGEGSRLTVL.

V usage is TRBV7-3 and J usage is TRBJ2-7; TRBD2 agrees at 13 bases. The CDR3 covers 15 residues. In germline, CDR1 is SGHTA, CDR2 FQGTGA. V lost 5 bases, J lost 3 bases, and 4 bases stayed unmatched. Here the CDR3 DNA reads TGTGCCAGCAGCAAAGGACTAGCGGGAGTCTACGAGCAGTACTTC. The encoded protein is CASSKGLAGVYEQYF.

Only a few counts were recorded for this clone. The rearrangement uses TRBV25-1 and TRBJ2-1, with D perhaps TRBD2 (5 bases). The CDR3 has 12 amino acids. The germline gives CDR1 MGHDK, CDR2 SYGVNS. V lost 6 bases and J 3 bases, leaving 6 bases between the germline ends. This chain's CDR3 is CASSEGYNEQFF. CDR3 nucleotides: TGTGCCAGCAGCGAGGGCTACAATGAGCAGTTCTTC.

This clone was detected only once. In DNA, the CDR3 is TGTGCCAGCAGTGAATATGGGGGGGACACTGAAGCTTTCTTT. It specifies CASSEYGGDTEAFF. The chain is built from TRBV25-1 and TRBJ1-1, with D tentatively TRBD1 (5 bases). The V gene lost 0 bases and the J gene lost 3 bases, with 8 bases spanning the gap. Germline CDR1 is MGHDK and CDR2 is SYGVNS. The CDR3 has 14 amino acids.

The chain uses TRBV28 and TRBJ2-3, with 9 bases aligning to TRBD2. The CDR3 length is 14 residues. Germline CDR1 is MDHEN and CDR2 is SYDVKM. The V gene end was trimmed by 6 bases and the J gene end by 4 bases; junction bases not matched to a gene: 5. The CDR3, as DNA: TGTGCCAGCAGACAAGCGGGGGGTCCAGATACGCAGTATTTT. Its protein product is CASRQAGGPDTQYF.

The CDR3 coding sequence is TGTGCCAGCCGCCTTGGGGTAGCGGAGTCCTACGAGCAGTACTTC. It encodes CASRLGVAESYEQYF. The genes are TRBV21-1 and TRBJ2-7; the table's D call of TRBD2 was not tested on the DNA. TRBV21-1 constitutes a pseudogene. The CDR3 contains 15 residues.

This chain connects TRBV19 to TRBJ1-5, with D perhaps matching TRBD1 (5 bases). V was shortened by 3 bases and J by 4 bases, with 10 bases between the two germline ends. The CDR3 totals 14 residues. Looked up from germline, CDR1 is LNHDA and CDR2 is SQIVND (reference sequence). The CDR3 sequence: CASSMGKGNQPQHF. The CDR3 region has the DNA TGTGCCAGTAGTATGGGCAAGGGGAATCAGCCCCAGCATTTT.